A single T cell receptor (beta chain) is shown here with its context. The data stem from a study of brain T cells in children with intractable seizures. Trimming stripped 4 bases from V and 0 bases from J, with 1 base between. This CDR3 contains 11 residues. Germline V gene lookup returns CDR1 SGDLS and CDR2 YYNGEE. Measured with immunoSEQ multiplex PCR; TCRdb has only the in-frame clones, and not every one. The sample holds 110,000 or so clones, roughly 92% seen once. Surgery cases with the highest brain T cell transcript signatures were chosen for sequencing. Pre-surgery treatment included at least one anti-epileptic drug.

This receptor was taken from a boy under three years old with hemimegalencephaly and intractable seizures. The starting material was peripheral blood, obtained at surgery. The chain links TRBV9 to TRBJ2-5; D is uncertain. The CDR3 bases are TGTGCCAGCAGCAACCAAGAGACCCAGTACTTC. Encoded protein: CASSNQETQYF.